A selection of T cell receptor beta chains follows, all from one sample in a study of blood T cell repertoires in COVID-19. The assay was immunoSEQ multiplex PCR, and TCRdb's table has in-frame clones only and misses some. This sample has 160,000 or so clones, with 89% found just once. Specimen: peripheral blood. All receptors derive from a man in his 60s with acute or convalescent COVID-19. CDR3s include the opening cysteine and the closing phenylalanine or tryptophan.

j_call v_call cdr3_aa
TRBJ1-4 TRBV7-9 CASSNGGDRGILRTEKLFF
TRBJ2-7 TRBV5-1 CASRPLKGSYEQYF
TRBJ2-5 TRBV5-4 CASSLRGGNQETQYF
TRBJ2-3 TRBV3-1/TRBV3-2 CASSRRGALTDTQYF
TRBJ2-1 TRBV11-1 CASSLDRYNEQFF
TRBJ1-5 TRBV4-1 CASSRDGQGFMNQPQHF
TRBJ1-5 TRBV6-2/TRBV6-3 CASSYSSRLQPQHF
TRBJ2-3 TRBV4-3 CASSQHIAGGITDTQYF
TRBJ2-7 TRBV5-1 CASSLRQGAYEQYF
TRBJ2-5 TRBV4-3 CASSQASGGLETQYF
TRBJ2-7 TRBV7-9 CASSHQGDEQYF
TRBJ1-4 TRBV9 CASSVVRQGKLFF
TRBJ1-6 TRBV9 CASSVEEGASSPLHF